This T cell receptor beta chain was identified during a study of CD4 T cells in relation to SARS-CoV-2 and coronaviruses. Study results and caveats: Samples before the pandemic and after infection were not matched within any donor.

CDR1 MNHEY and CDR2 SVGAGI come from the germline V gene. Trimming took 6 bases from V and 0 from J, leaving 15 bases between them. CDR3 length equals 15 residues. The unexposed donors gave CD4+ T cells in about 2011-2019, prior to COVID-19. After more than eight days of culture, CD4+ T cells were isolated. Cultures received half-medium IL-2 refreshes on days 3 and 7. As regards this clone: The target antigen is unknown.

This table comes from immunoSEQ multiplex PCR, and its TCRdb copy is limited to in-frame clones, with some not included. The sample contains 20,000 to 25,000 clones, around 80% of which appear only once. Sequenced: CD4+ T cells from PBMCs, cultured in vitro. This chain uses TRBV6-5 with TRBJ2-7; D perhaps matches TRBD2 (5 bases). The TCR was taken from a human donor in good health. CDR3 DNA sequence: TGTGCCAGCAGGGCGGGCACATACTACTCCTACGAGCAGTACTTC. It is translated as CASRAGTYYSYEQYF.